Following are 14 T cell receptor beta chains from one sample sequenced in a study of cytomegalovirus exposure and HLA in healthy donors. With 60 Vbeta and 13 Jbeta primers, the PCR was carried out. Sequenced by immunoSEQ multiplex PCR; TCRdb stores in-frame clones only, minus some. The sample consists of about 160,000 clones, 80% to 90% of them appearing once. The specimen was PBMCs. The receptors come from a man aged 45-65 years in good health and CMV-seropositive.

The J gene is TRBJ2-7, the V gene TRBV6-5; 9 bases agree with TRBD2. The germline V gene encodes CDR1 MNHEY and CDR2 SVGAGI. The CDR3 runs to 14 residues. The trim removed 5 bases at V and 2 bases at J, leaving 4 bases unmatched. CDR3 residues: CASSNGLAPYEQYF. The CDR3, as DNA: TGTGCCAGCAGTAACGGACTAGCGCCCTACGAGCAGTACTTC.

The CDR3 sequence: CAIKSVDRSNYGYTF. DNA of the CDR3: TGTGCCATAAAGAGTGTGGACAGGTCAAACTATGGCTACACCTTC. The rearrangement uses TRBV10-3 and TRBJ1-2; 7 bases fit TRBD1. Germline values: CDR1 ENHRY, CDR2 SYGVKD. J was trimmed by 2 bases and V by 9 bases; bases with no gene match: 12. This CDR3 is 15 amino acids long.

The gene calls are TRBV28 and TRBJ1-4; D gene uncertain. This CDR3 has 15 residues. Trimming cost V 5 bases and J 2 bases, with 12 bases left between them. CDR1 and CDR2 (germline): MDHEN, SYDVKM. CDR3: CASSPPGGTNEKLFF. The DNA of the CDR3 is TGTGCCAGCAGTCCCCCGGGAGGTACTAATGAAAAACTGTTTTTT.

This chain uses TRBV7-2 with TRBJ2-3; the match to TRBD2 covers 14 bases. Trimming took 4 bases from V and 0 from J; bases not matched to a gene: 0. CDR1 is SGHTA, CDR2 FQGNSA, per germline. The CDR3 sequence is 16 residues long. CDR3 loop: CASSWTSGGSTDTQYF. The CDR3 coding sequence is TGTGCCAGCAGCTGGACTAGCGGGGGGAGCACAGATACGCAGTATTTT.

The chain is built from TRBV27 and TRBJ2-2, with a possible D match to TRBD2 (6 bases). The CDR3 extends over 15 amino acids. Trimming cost V 1 base and J 7 bases, with 13 bases left between them. CDR1 and CDR2 (germline): MNHEY, SMNVEV (reference sequence). This chain's CDR3 is CASSLLTGVVGELFF. CDR3 sequence (DNA): TGTGCCAGCAGTTTATTGACGGGAGTAGTCGGGGAGCTGTTTTTT.

The chain employs TRBV7-2 and TRBJ2-3, with 8 bases lining up with TRBD2. Losses at the gene ends were 6 bases for V and 6 bases for J; bases not matched to a gene: 11. Germline CDR1 and CDR2: SGHTA and FQGNSA. The CDR3 has 15 amino acids. The CDR3 protein is CASRTSALYVDTQYF. The CDR3 coding sequence is TGTGCCAGCAGGACTAGCGCGTTATATGTGGATACGCAGTATTTT.

The V gene is TRBV28, the J gene TRBJ2-7; no clear D gene. This CDR3 spans 12 amino acids. Trimming took 3 bases from V and 7 from J, leaving 10 bases between them. CDR1 and CDR2 (germline): MDHEN, SYDVKM. CDR3 amino acids: CASSFLAYEQYF. The CDR3 DNA reads TGTGCCAGCAGTTTCCTGGCTTATGAGCAGTACTTC.

The CDR3 here is CASSLVGQGRYGYTF. The CDR3 DNA sequence: TGTGCCAGCAGTTTAGTGGGACAGGGACGCTATGGCTACACCTTC. V is TRBV28 and J is TRBJ1-2; 9 nucleotides match TRBD1. This CDR3 comprises 15 residues. The junction had 5 bases not matched to a gene; V was cut back by 2 bases and J by 4 bases. Germline CDR1 and CDR2: MDHEN and SYDVKM.

This clone has only one observation. The chain couples TRBV5-1 to TRBJ1-4; 7 positions match TRBD1. V lost 0 bases and J lost 8; bases outside the gene matches: 4. Germline CDR1 is SGHRS and CDR2 is YFSETQ. The CDR3 totals 14 residues. The CDR3 spells CASSLGPGGEKLFF. CDR3 nucleotides: TGCGCCAGCAGCTTGGGCCCAGGGGGGGAAAAACTGTTTTTT.

J is TRBJ2-7 and V is TRBV9; D unclear. Germline V gene lookup returns CDR1 SGDLS and CDR2 YYNGEE. Trimming pared 4 bases from V and 6 bases from J, leaving 17 bases between. The CDR3 consists of 14 residues. The CDR3 loop reads CASSTTSMSGEQYF. Here the CDR3 DNA reads TGTGCCAGCAGCACGACGTCTATGTCGGGCGAGCAGTACTTC.

This chain joins TRBV28 and TRBJ1-2; 8 nucleotides line up with TRBD1. The J segment lost 4 bases and the V segment lost 6 bases, leaving 10 bases of the junction unmatched. Per the germline V gene, CDR1 is MDHEN and CDR2 is SYDVKM. This CDR3 contains 15 residues. The CDR3 loop reads CASRPSTGVGYGYTF. The DNA of the CDR3 is TGTGCCAGCAGACCCTCGACAGGGGTCGGCTATGGCTACACCTTC.

The chain is built from TRBV9 and TRBJ2-3; D is unresolved. Trimming shortened V by 1 base and J by 5 bases, and 11 bases separated the two germline ends. There are 14 residues in the CDR3. In germline, CDR1 is SGDLS, CDR2 YYNGEE. CDR3 residues: CASSVRGLGDTQYF. The CDR3 DNA reads TGTGCCAGCAGCGTACGAGGTTTGGGAGATACGCAGTATTTT.

V usage is TRBV19 and J usage is TRBJ1-1; D call uncertain. The V end was cut by 10 bases, the J end by 2 bases, with 14 bases between. The germline V gene encodes CDR1 LNHDA and CDR2 SQIVND (reference sequence). This CDR3 spans 13 amino acids. CDR3 protein: CATAPTRNTEAFF. The CDR3 bases are TGTGCCACCGCCCCAACACGAAACACTGAAGCTTTCTTT.

The V and J genes are TRBV6-1 and TRBJ1-3; D is ambiguous. CDR1 is MNHNS and CDR2 is SASEGT in the germline V gene. The CDR3 length is 17 residues. Trimming removed 2 bases at V and 4 bases at J, with 18 bases between. This CDR3 reads CASSERWASHSGNTIYF. DNA of the CDR3: TGTGCCAGCAGTGAACGTTGGGCCTCACACTCGGGAAACACCATATATTTT.